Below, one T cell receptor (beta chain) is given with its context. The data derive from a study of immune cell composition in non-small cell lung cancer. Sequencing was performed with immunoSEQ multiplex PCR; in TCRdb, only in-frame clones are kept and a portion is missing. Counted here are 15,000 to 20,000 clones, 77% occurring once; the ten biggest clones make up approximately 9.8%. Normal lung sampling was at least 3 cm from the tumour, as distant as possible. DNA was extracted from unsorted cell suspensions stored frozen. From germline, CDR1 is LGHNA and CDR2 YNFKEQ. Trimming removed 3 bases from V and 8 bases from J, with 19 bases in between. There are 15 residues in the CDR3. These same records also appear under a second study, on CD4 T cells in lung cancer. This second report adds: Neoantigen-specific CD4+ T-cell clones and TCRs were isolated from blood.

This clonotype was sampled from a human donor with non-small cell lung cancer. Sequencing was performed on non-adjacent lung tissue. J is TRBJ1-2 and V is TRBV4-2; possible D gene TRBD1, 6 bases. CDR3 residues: CASSQRRGGTSGYTF. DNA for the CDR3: TGTGCCAGCAGCCAGAGAAGGGGGGGGACTAGCGGCTACACCTTC.